This paragraph covers one T cell receptor (beta chain) sequence. No antigen is known for it. The entirety of the isolated RNA underwent reverse transcription, so expressed TCRB transcripts were sequenced. Naive, central memory and regulatory T cell samples averaged roughly 3.7 million reads. TCRdb's table, derived via immunoSEQ multiplex PCR, lists solely in-frame clones and lacks some. Among 680,000 or so clones listed, around 15% were seen once. The CDR3 is 14 amino acids. V dropped 6 bases and J dropped 5 bases, with 16 bases sitting between them. In germline, CDR1 is MGHRA, CDR2 YSYEKL. The data originate from a study of beta chain features in type 1 diabetes. Notes on the study in general: PCR might favor shorter templates, equally in patients and controls.

CD4+ naive, central memory, regulatory and stem cell-like memory cells were sorted via CD45RO/CCR7/CD25/CD127/CD95/CD27. Sequenced: naive CD4+ T cells from blood. The chain is built from TRBV4-1 and TRBJ2-5; D unresolved. This sequence originates from a man between 18 and 29 years old in good health. CDR3 DNA: TGCGCCAGCAGATTGGTATATGCCAGCGAGACCCAGTACTTC. The encoded protein is CASRLVYASETQYF.